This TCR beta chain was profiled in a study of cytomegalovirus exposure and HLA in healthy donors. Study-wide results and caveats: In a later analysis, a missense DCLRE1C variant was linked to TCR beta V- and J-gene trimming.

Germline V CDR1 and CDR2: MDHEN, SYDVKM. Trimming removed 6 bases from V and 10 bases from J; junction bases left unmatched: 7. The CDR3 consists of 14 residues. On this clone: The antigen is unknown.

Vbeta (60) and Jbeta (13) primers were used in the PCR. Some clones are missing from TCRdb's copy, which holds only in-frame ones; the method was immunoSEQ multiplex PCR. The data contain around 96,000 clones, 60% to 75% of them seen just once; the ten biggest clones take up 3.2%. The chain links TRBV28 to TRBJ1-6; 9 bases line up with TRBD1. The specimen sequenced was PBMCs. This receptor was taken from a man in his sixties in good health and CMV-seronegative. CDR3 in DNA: TGTGCCAGCAGCCCGGGACAGGGATCCTCACCCCTCCACTTT. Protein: CASSPGQGSSPLHF.